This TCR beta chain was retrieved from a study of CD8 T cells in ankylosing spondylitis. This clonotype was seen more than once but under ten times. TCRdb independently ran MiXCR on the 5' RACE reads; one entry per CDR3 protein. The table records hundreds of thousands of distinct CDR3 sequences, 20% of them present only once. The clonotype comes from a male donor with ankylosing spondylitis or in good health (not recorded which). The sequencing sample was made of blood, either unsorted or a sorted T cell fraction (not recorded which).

CDR3 bases: TGTGCCAGCAGGGGACAGGGGGCTGGTTCACCCCTCCACTTT. Its translation is CASRGQGAGSPLHF. The genes are TRBV6-1 and TRBJ1-6; 12 positions match TRBD1. This CDR3 has 14 residues. V shed 6 bases and J 9 bases; nucleotides not matched to a gene: 3. CDR1 is MNHNS and CDR2 is SASEGT in the germline V gene.